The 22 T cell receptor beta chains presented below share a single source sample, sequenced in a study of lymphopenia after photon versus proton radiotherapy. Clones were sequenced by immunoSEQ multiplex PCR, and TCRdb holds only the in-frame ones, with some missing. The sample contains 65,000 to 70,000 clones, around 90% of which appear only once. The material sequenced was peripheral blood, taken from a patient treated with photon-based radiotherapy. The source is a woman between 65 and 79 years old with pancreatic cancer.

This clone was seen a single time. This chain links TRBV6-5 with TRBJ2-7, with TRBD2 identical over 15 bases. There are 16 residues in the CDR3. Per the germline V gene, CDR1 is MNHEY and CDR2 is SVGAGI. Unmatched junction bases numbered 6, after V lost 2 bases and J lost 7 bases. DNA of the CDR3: TGTGCCAGCAGTTACGGACTAGCGGGAGGGCCCGGGGAGCAGTACTTC. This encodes CASSYGLAGGPGEQYF.

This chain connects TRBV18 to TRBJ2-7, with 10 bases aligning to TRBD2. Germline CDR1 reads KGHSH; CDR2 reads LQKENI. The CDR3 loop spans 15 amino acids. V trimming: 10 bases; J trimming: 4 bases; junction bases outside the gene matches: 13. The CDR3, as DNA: TGTGCCACCACCGGGCCGGGACTAGCGAGTTACGAGCAGTACTTC. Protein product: CATTGPGLASYEQYF.

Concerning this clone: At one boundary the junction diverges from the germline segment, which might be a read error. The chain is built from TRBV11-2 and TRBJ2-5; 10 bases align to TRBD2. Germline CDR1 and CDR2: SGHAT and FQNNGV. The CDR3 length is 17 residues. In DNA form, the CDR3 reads TGTGCCAGCAGCTTAGTAGGGCAGCGGGAGGGCCAAAAGACCCAGTACTTC. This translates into CASSLVGQREGQKTQYF.

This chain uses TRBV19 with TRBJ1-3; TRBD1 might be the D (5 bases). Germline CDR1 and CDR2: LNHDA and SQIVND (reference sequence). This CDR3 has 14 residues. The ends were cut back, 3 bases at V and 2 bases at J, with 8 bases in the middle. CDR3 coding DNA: TGTGCCAGTAGTATGATGGGGGCTGGAAACACCATATATTTT. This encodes CASSMMGAGNTIYF.

The CDR3 DNA reads as TGTGCCAGCAGTGCACAGCGGGGCGAGCAGTTCTTC. Its protein is CASSAQRGEQFF. The V gene is TRBV2, the J gene TRBJ2-1; 7 bases line up with TRBD2. This CDR3 spans 12 amino acids. With V trimmed by 4 bases and J by 10 bases, 4 bases remained unmatched. Germline values: CDR1 SNHLY, CDR2 FYNNEI.

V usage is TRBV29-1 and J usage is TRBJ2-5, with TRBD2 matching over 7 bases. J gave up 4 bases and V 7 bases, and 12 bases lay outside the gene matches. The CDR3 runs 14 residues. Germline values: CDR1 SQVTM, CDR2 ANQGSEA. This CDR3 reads CSAWRGYPGETQYF. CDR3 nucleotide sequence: TGCAGCGCCTGGCGGGGGTACCCTGGAGAGACCCAGTACTTC.

This CDR3 reads CASSPRGAGSSYNEQFF. The CDR3 nucleotides are TGTGCCAGCAGCCCTAGGGGGGCGGGAAGCTCCTACAATGAGCAGTTCTTC. V and J are TRBV7-9 and TRBJ2-1; the D gene could be TRBD1 or TRBD2 (6 bases each). Germline CDR1 is SEHNR and CDR2 is FQNEAQ (reference sequence). V was pared by 5 bases and J by 0 bases, with 17 bases between. The CDR3 has 17 amino acids.

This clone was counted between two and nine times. The CDR3 DNA is TGTGCCAGCTCCGGGGAAACCTATGGCTACACCTTC. It codes for CASSGETYGYTF. The chain joins TRBV28 to TRBJ1-2; D remains ambiguous. V was pared by 8 bases and J by 4 bases, with 11 bases between. This CDR3 spans 12 amino acids. CDR1 is MDHEN, CDR2 SYDVKM, per germline.

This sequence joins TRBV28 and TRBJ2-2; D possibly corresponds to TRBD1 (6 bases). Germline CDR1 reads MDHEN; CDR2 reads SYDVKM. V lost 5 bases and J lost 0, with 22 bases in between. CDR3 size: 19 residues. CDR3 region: CASSLIPQTGHANTGELFF. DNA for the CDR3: TGTGCCAGCAGTCTAATCCCCCAGACAGGACACGCGAACACCGGGGAGCTGTTTTTT.

This chain's CDR3 is CASSFGGTAVQYF. CDR3 coding DNA: TGTGCCAGCAGTTTCGGGGGGACGGCGGTCCAGTACTTC. The V call is TRBV28, the J call TRBJ2-5; 7 bases match TRBD2. Germline V lookup: CDR1 MDHEN, CDR2 SYDVKM. This CDR3 spans 13 amino acids. The ends lost 3 bases at V and 10 bases at J; junction bases unmatched: 8.

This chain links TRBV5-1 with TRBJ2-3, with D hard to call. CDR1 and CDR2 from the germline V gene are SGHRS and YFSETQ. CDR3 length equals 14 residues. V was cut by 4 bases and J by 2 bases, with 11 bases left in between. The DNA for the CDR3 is TGCGCCAGCAGCGAGGTGGGGTACACAGATACGCAGTATTTT. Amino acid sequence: CASSEVGYTDTQYF.

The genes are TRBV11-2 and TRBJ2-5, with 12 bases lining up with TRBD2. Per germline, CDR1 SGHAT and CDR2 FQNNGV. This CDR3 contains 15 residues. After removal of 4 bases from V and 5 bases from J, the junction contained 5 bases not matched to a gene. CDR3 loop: CASSSTSGSYETQYF. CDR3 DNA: TGTGCCAGCAGCTCGACTAGCGGGAGCTATGAGACCCAGTACTTC.

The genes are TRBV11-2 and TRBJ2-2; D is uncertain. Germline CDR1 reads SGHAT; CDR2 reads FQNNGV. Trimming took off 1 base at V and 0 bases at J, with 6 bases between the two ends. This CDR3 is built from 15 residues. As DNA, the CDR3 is TGTGCCAGCAGCTTAGTTCACTCGAACACCGGGGAGCTGTTTTTT. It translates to CASSLVHSNTGELFF.

The CDR3 region has the DNA TGTGCCAGCAGTGACGAACGTAACTATGGCTACACCTTC. It encodes CASSDERNYGYTF. The chain joins TRBV2 to TRBJ1-2, with no clear D. Deletions cut 3 bases from V and 1 base from J, with 6 bases between. The V gene's germline CDR1 is SNHLY and CDR2 FYNNEI. The CDR3 length is 13 residues.

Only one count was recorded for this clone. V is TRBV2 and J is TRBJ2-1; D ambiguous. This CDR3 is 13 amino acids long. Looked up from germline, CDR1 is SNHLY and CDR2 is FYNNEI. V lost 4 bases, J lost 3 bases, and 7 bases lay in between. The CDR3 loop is CASSGNSYNEQFF. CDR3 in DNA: TGTGCCAGCAGTGGTAACAGCTACAATGAGCAGTTCTTC.

The CDR3 nucleotides are TGTGCCAGCAGTGAAGCGAGCGGGTTCGACGAGCAGTACTTC. It yields the protein CASSEASGFDEQYF. The J gene is TRBJ2-7, the V gene TRBV6-1, with a possible D match to TRBD2 (6 bases). CDR3 length: 14 residues. CDR1 and CDR2 (germline): MNHNS, SASEGT. Trimming left V 0 bases short and J 5 bases short, with 11 bases between.

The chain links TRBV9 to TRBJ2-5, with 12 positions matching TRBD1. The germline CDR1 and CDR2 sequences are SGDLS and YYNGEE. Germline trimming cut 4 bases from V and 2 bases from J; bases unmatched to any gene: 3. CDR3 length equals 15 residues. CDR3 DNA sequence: TGTGCCAGCAGCTGGGGACAGGGGGCTCAAGAGACCCAGTACTTC. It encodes CASSWGQGAQETQYF. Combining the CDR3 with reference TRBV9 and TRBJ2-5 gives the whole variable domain DSGVTQTPKHLITATGQRVTLRCSPRSGDLSVYWYQQSLDQGLQFLIQYYNGEERAKGNILERFSAQQFPDLHSELNLSSLELGDSALYFCASSWGQGAQETQYFGPGTRLLVL.

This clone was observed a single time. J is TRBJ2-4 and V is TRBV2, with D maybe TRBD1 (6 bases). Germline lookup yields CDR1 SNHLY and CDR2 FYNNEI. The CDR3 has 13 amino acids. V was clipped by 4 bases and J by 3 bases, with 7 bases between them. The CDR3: CASSGDNKNIQYF. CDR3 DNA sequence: TGTGCCAGCAGTGGGGACAACAAAAACATTCAGTACTTC. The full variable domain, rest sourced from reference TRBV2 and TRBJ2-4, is EPEVTQTPSHQVTQMGQEVILRCVPISNHLYFYWYRQILGQKVEFLVSFYNNEISEKSEIFDDQFSVERPDGSNFTLKIRSTKLEDSAMYFCASSGDNKNIQYFGAGTRLSVL.

The DNA for the CDR3 is TGTGCCAGCAGCAAGGCGTGTGACCCTTGCGGGAGGGCCGGTATTTACAATGAGCAGTTCTTC. This codes for CASSKACDPCGRAGIYNEQFF. The chain is built from TRBV21-1 and TRBJ2-1; the D call of TRBD2 is as the table states it, not checked on the DNA. TRBV21-1 is described as a pseudogene. This CDR3 contains 21 residues.

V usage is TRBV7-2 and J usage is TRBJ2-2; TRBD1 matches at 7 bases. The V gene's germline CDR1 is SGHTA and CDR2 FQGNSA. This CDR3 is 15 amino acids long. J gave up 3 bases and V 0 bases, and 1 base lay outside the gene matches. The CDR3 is CASSLAGQYTGELFF. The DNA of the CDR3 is TGTGCCAGCAGCTTAGCGGGACAGTACACCGGGGAGCTGTTTTTT.

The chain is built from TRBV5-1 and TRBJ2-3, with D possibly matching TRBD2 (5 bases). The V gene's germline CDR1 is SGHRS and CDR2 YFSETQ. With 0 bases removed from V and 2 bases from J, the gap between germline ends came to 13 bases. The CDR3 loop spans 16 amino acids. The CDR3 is CASSLEASKNTDTQYF. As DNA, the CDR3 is TGCGCCAGCAGCTTGGAGGCTAGCAAAAACACAGATACGCAGTATTTT.

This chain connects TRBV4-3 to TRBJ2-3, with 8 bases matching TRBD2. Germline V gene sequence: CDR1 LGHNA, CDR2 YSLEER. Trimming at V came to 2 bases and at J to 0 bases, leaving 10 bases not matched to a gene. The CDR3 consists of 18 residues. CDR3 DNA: TGCGCCAGCAGCCAATTAAGCGGGAGTGGAACTAGCACAGATACGCAGTATTTT. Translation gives CASSQLSGSGTSTDTQYF.